The subject of this entry is one T cell receptor (beta chain). This sample stems from a study of technical replicates of blood from a few donors. TCRdb's table, derived via immunoSEQ multiplex PCR, lists solely in-frame clones and lacks some. Among about 73,000 clones listed, 90% were seen once. Sequences were obtained from PBMCs. This receptor was identified in a human donor in good health. Some clones in this sample may be carry-over from other donors' samples.

The CDR3, as DNA: TGTGCCAGCAGTGAGGGGGCTAGCACCAGTGAGCAGTTCTTC. Protein: CASSEGASTSEQFF. The rearrangement links TRBV6-4 to TRBJ2-1; D possibly corresponds to TRBD1 (6 bases). Trimming removed 3 bases from V and 9 bases from J, with 15 bases in between. The CDR3 is made up of 14 amino acids. The V gene's germline CDR1 is MRHNA and CDR2 SNTAGT.